A selection of T cell receptor beta chains follows, all from one sample in a study of blood T cell repertoires in COVID-19. Assay: immunoSEQ multiplex PCR; the TCRdb copy retains only in-frame clones and omits some. The sample yields approximately 210,000 clones, over 80% seen once. Input material: peripheral blood. The receptors here all came from a human donor in a cohort sampled during active COVID-19. The CDR3 runs from the conserved cysteine through the conserved F or W. Fields, in order: D gene, clone size, J gene, V gene, CDR3 DNA, CDR3 protein. A D gene is named only where the DNA matches it firmly. The size of a clone is reported for some rows only, either as once, few or many, or as a class for expanded clones.

d_gene: NA; abundance: NA; j_gene: TRBJ2-7; v_gene: TRBV9; CDR3nt: TGTGCCAGCAGCCCCCTCAGCTCCGGGCGGGCGGAGCAGTACTTC; CDR3aa: CASSPLSSGRAEQYF
d_gene: TRBD1; abundance: few; j_gene: TRBJ2-7; v_gene: TRBV6-6; CDR3nt: TGTGCCAGCAGTCGCCCGGGACAGGGGGCCTACGAGCAGTACTTC; CDR3aa: CASSRPGQGAYEQYF
d_gene: NA; abundance: NA; j_gene: TRBJ1-1; v_gene: TRBV7-2; CDR3nt: TGTGCCAGCAGCTTATCGGGACAAGGCCAAGCTTTCTTT; CDR3aa: CASSLSGQGQAFF
d_gene: TRBD2; abundance: NA; j_gene: TRBJ2-5; v_gene: TRBV6-2/TRBV6-3; CDR3nt: TGTGCCAGCAGTCTCTTATTTCTAGCGGACCAAGAGACCCAGTACTTC; CDR3aa: CASSLLFLADQETQYF
d_gene: TRBD1; abundance: NA; j_gene: TRBJ1-2; v_gene: TRBV28; CDR3nt: TGTGCCAGCAGTTTAACAGGGGATGGCTACACCTTC; CDR3aa: CASSLTGDGYTF
d_gene: TRBD2; abundance: NA; j_gene: TRBJ2-7; v_gene: TRBV5-1; CDR3nt: TGCGCCAGCAGGGAGGCGGGAGGATTCTACGAGCAGTACTTC; CDR3aa: CASREAGGFYEQYF
d_gene: NA; abundance: NA; j_gene: TRBJ1-5; v_gene: TRBV28; CDR3nt: TGTGCCAGCAGTTTCGGGACATGGCAACGTCAGCCCCAGCATTTT; CDR3aa: CASSFGTWQRQPQHF
d_gene: TRBD1; abundance: NA; j_gene: TRBJ2-7; v_gene: TRBV30; CDR3nt: TGTGCCTGGAATAAGGGTCACTCTGGACAGGGGGGGGAGCAGTACTTC; CDR3aa: CAWNKGHSGQGGEQYF
d_gene: TRBD2; abundance: NA; j_gene: TRBJ2-5; v_gene: TRBV6-6; CDR3nt: TGTGCCAGCACCCTCGGCGGGAGGGTAGAGACCCAGTACTTC; CDR3aa: CASTLGGRVETQYF
d_gene: NA; abundance: NA; j_gene: TRBJ1-6; v_gene: TRBV5-6; CDR3nt: TGTGCCAGCAGCTTGGGCCAGGACTGGCTTAATTCACCCCTCCACTTT; CDR3aa: CASSLGQDWLNSPLHF
d_gene: TRBD1; abundance: NA; j_gene: TRBJ2-1; v_gene: TRBV10-3; CDR3nt: TGTGCCATCAGCCATACGGGACAGGCATGGAATGAGCAGTTCTTC; CDR3aa: CAISHTGQAWNEQFF
d_gene: TRBD2; abundance: NA; j_gene: TRBJ2-7; v_gene: TRBV3-1/TRBV3-2; CDR3nt: TGTGCCAGCAGCCTGGGGACTAGCGGGAGAGGCGAGCAGTACTTC; CDR3aa: CASSLGTSGRGEQYF
d_gene: NA; abundance: NA; j_gene: TRBJ1-1; v_gene: TRBV4-2; CDR3nt: TGTGCCAGCAGCCAAGAGCTGTCGGGGTACACTGAAGCTTTCTTT; CDR3aa: CASSQELSGYTEAFF
d_gene: TRBD1; abundance: NA; j_gene: TRBJ1-1; v_gene: TRBV4-1; CDR3nt: TGCGCCAGCAGCCCAGGACAGGCGAGGGTGAACACTGAAGCTTTCTTT; CDR3aa: CASSPGQARVNTEAFF
d_gene: TRBD1; abundance: NA; j_gene: TRBJ2-7; v_gene: TRBV27; CDR3nt: TGTGCCAGCAGTCCCGGGACAGGGAACTACGAGCAGTACTTC; CDR3aa: CASSPGTGNYEQYF
d_gene: NA; abundance: NA; j_gene: TRBJ2-1; v_gene: TRBV5-4; CDR3nt: TGTGCCAGCAGCGCGGACGGGGGTGAGCAGTTCTTC; CDR3aa: CASSADGGEQFF
d_gene: NA; abundance: once; j_gene: TRBJ1-2; v_gene: TRBV5-1; CDR3nt: TGCGCCAGCAGCTCGGGGGGCGCGGGCTACACCTTC; CDR3aa: CASSSGGAGYTF
d_gene: NA; abundance: NA; j_gene: TRBJ2-3; v_gene: TRBV5-4; CDR3nt: TGTGCCAGCAGCTTGGGACGCGGGACTAGCACAGATACGCAGTATTTT; CDR3aa: CASSLGRGTSTDTQYF
d_gene: NA; abundance: NA; j_gene: TRBJ1-1; v_gene: TRBV27; CDR3nt: TGTGCCAGCAGTCCCTCAGTCCGTAACACTGAAGCTTTCTTT; CDR3aa: CASSPSVRNTEAFF
d_gene: NA; abundance: NA; j_gene: TRBJ2-1; v_gene: TRBV4-3; CDR3nt: TGCGCCAGCAGCCCAAGACCAGGGGATGAGCAGTTCTTC; CDR3aa: CASSPRPGDEQFF
d_gene: NA; abundance: NA; j_gene: TRBJ1-2; v_gene: TRBV3-1/TRBV3-2; CDR3nt: TGTGCCAGCAGCCAAGATCGGGAGGGAGGGTGTAGCGGCTACACCTTC; CDR3aa: CASSQDREGGCSGYTF
d_gene: NA; abundance: NA; j_gene: TRBJ2-1; v_gene: TRBV4-1; CDR3nt: TGCGCCAGCAGCCAAGATTCCCGGTTGGATGAGCAGTTCTTC; CDR3aa: CASSQDSRLDEQFF
d_gene: NA; abundance: NA; j_gene: TRBJ2-5; v_gene: TRBV14; CDR3nt: TGTGCCAGCAGCCAACGACAGCCCCAAGAGACCCAGTACTTC; CDR3aa: CASSQRQPQETQYF
d_gene: NA; abundance: NA; j_gene: TRBJ2-1; v_gene: TRBV24-1; CDR3nt: TGTGCCACCAGTGACGCCGGGAGTCGCGATGAGCAGTTCTTC; CDR3aa: CATSDAGSRDEQFF
d_gene: NA; abundance: once; j_gene: TRBJ2-7; v_gene: TRBV28; CDR3nt: TGTGCCAGCAGTTTAGATAGCTACGAGCAGTACTTC; CDR3aa: CASSLDSYEQYF
d_gene: NA; abundance: NA; j_gene: TRBJ2-5; v_gene: TRBV5-1; CDR3nt: TGCGCCAGCAGCCAGAGCACAGCTCAAGAGACCCAGTACTTC; CDR3aa: CASSQSTAQETQYF
d_gene: NA; abundance: once; j_gene: TRBJ1-1; v_gene: TRBV2; CDR3nt: TGTGCCAGCAGTGGGGGCAAGGGGAAAACTGAAGCTTTCTTT; CDR3aa: CASSGGKGKTEAFF
d_gene: NA; abundance: NA; j_gene: TRBJ1-5; v_gene: TRBV19; CDR3nt: TGTGCCAGTAGTATAGGTCAGGGCAGCAATCAGCCCCAGCATTTT; CDR3aa: CASSIGQGSNQPQHF
d_gene: TRBD1; abundance: NA; j_gene: TRBJ1-5; v_gene: TRBV15; CDR3nt: TGTGCCACCAGCAGGACAGGGAATAGCAATCAGCCCCAGCATTTT; CDR3aa: CATSRTGNSNQPQHF
d_gene: TRBD2; abundance: NA; j_gene: TRBJ2-1; v_gene: TRBV27; CDR3nt: TGTGCCAGCAGTAATAGCGGTAGCGGGAGGGCCTGGAACAATGAGCAGTTCTTC; CDR3aa: CASSNSGSGRAWNNEQFF
d_gene: TRBD1; abundance: NA; j_gene: TRBJ1-5; v_gene: TRBV28; CDR3nt: TGTGCCAGCAGACGTCCGACAGGGGGCGGTCAGCCCCAGCATTTT; CDR3aa: CASRRPTGGGQPQHF
d_gene: NA; abundance: NA; j_gene: TRBJ1-1; v_gene: TRBV6-6; CDR3nt: TGTGCCAGCAGTTACTCGAGGGGGGGTACTGAAGCTTTCTTT; CDR3aa: CASSYSRGGTEAFF
d_gene: NA; abundance: NA; j_gene: TRBJ1-1; v_gene: TRBV5-4; CDR3nt: TGTGCCAGCAGCCCCGGTTCCATGAACACTGAAGCTTTCTTT; CDR3aa: CASSPGSMNTEAFF
d_gene: TRBD1; abundance: NA; j_gene: TRBJ2-7; v_gene: TRBV3-1/TRBV3-2; CDR3nt: TGTGCCAGCAGCCTGTCGACAGGGGGCGCTTCCTACGAGCAGTACTTC; CDR3aa: CASSLSTGGASYEQYF
d_gene: NA; abundance: NA; j_gene: TRBJ1-2; v_gene: TRBV27; CDR3nt: TGTGCCAGCCGGGCGGTAGGGAGGGGCTATGGCTACACCTTC; CDR3aa: CASRAVGRGYGYTF
d_gene: NA; abundance: NA; j_gene: TRBJ1-2; v_gene: TRBV5-1; CDR3nt: TGCGCCAGCAGCTTGGTGGGCAGCAACTATGGCTACACCTTC; CDR3aa: CASSLVGSNYGYTF
d_gene: NA; abundance: NA; j_gene: TRBJ1-1; v_gene: TRBV6-5; CDR3nt: TGTGCCAGCAGTTACACAAAGACAGCCGGCACTGAAGCTTTCTTT; CDR3aa: CASSYTKTAGTEAFF
d_gene: NA; abundance: NA; j_gene: TRBJ1-2; v_gene: TRBV9; CDR3nt: TGTGCCAGCAGCGCCGGCGGGCGTGAGGGCATCCGTGGCTACACCTTC; CDR3aa: CASSAGGREGIRGYTF
d_gene: NA; abundance: NA; j_gene: TRBJ1-1; v_gene: TRBV25-1; CDR3nt: TGTGCCAGCAGTGAACCCGGACAAATTGTCACTGAAGCTTTCTTT; CDR3aa: CASSEPGQIVTEAFF
d_gene: TRBD2; abundance: NA; j_gene: TRBJ2-3; v_gene: TRBV5-4; CDR3nt: TGTGCCAGCAGACGGTTTATAGCGGGAGCGGAAGATACGCAGTATTTT; CDR3aa: CASRRFIAGAEDTQYF
d_gene: NA; abundance: NA; j_gene: TRBJ1-4; v_gene: TRBV5-5; CDR3nt: NA; CDR3aa: CASSSFGQGSAGRFF
d_gene: NA; abundance: NA; j_gene: TRBJ2-3; v_gene: TRBV7-2; CDR3nt: TGTGCCAGCAGCCCCCGTTGGGAGGCGATGAGAAGGAGTACGCAGTATTTT; CDR3aa: CASSPRWEAMRRSTQYF
d_gene: NA; abundance: few; j_gene: TRBJ2-4; v_gene: TRBV7-9; CDR3nt: TGTGCCAGCAGCTCCACGTGGGGGGTCGTGGAGAACATTCAGTACTTC; CDR3aa: CASSSTWGVVENIQYF
d_gene: TRBD1; abundance: NA; j_gene: TRBJ1-1; v_gene: TRBV28; CDR3nt: TGTGCCAGCAGTTTATCGGCCGGGACAGCTAACACTGAAGCTTTCTTT; CDR3aa: CASSLSAGTANTEAFF
d_gene: TRBD2; abundance: once; j_gene: TRBJ2-7; v_gene: TRBV27; CDR3nt: TGTGCCAGCAGTTTAATGGGACTAGCACACTACGAGCAGTACTTC; CDR3aa: CASSLMGLAHYEQYF
d_gene: NA; abundance: NA; j_gene: TRBJ1-2; v_gene: TRBV24-1; CDR3nt: TGTGCCACCAGTGATCTCTATGGCTACACCTTC; CDR3aa: CATSDLYGYTF
d_gene: NA; abundance: NA; j_gene: TRBJ2-7; v_gene: TRBV28; CDR3nt: TGTGCCAGCACCGCAACATGGGGCAGCTCCTACGAGCAGTACTTC; CDR3aa: CASTATWGSSYEQYF
d_gene: NA; abundance: NA; j_gene: TRBJ2-6; v_gene: TRBV4-2; CDR3nt: TGTGCCAGCAGCCAAGAGAGGCGGTACGGGGCCAACGTCCTGACTTTC; CDR3aa: CASSQERRYGANVLTF
d_gene: TRBD1; abundance: NA; j_gene: TRBJ1-5; v_gene: TRBV19; CDR3nt: TGTGCCAGTAGTATAGGCAGGGGGTCCAATCAGCCCCAGCATTTT; CDR3aa: CASSIGRGSNQPQHF
d_gene: NA; abundance: NA; j_gene: TRBJ2-7; v_gene: TRBV7-9; CDR3nt: TGTGCCAGCAGCTTAGGGGGCAGTACCTACGAGCAGTACTTC; CDR3aa: CASSLGGSTYEQYF
d_gene: TRBD1; abundance: NA; j_gene: TRBJ2-2; v_gene: TRBV7-3; CDR3nt: TGTGCCAGCAGCTACGGACAGGGCAGAGGCGGGGAGCTGTTTTTT; CDR3aa: CASSYGQGRGGELFF
d_gene: TRBD1; abundance: NA; j_gene: TRBJ2-1; v_gene: TRBV2; CDR3nt: TGTGCCAGCGCACCGGGACAGGGAGTAAATGAGCAGTTCTTC; CDR3aa: CASAPGQGVNEQFF
d_gene: NA; abundance: NA; j_gene: TRBJ2-7; v_gene: TRBV28; CDR3nt: TGTGCCAGCAATACACTAGCAGACTACGAGCAGTACTTC; CDR3aa: CASNTLADYEQYF
d_gene: NA; abundance: NA; j_gene: TRBJ1-5; v_gene: TRBV28; CDR3nt: TGTGCCAGCAGTTTTACAGGGTTTAGCAATCAGCCCCAGCATTTT; CDR3aa: CASSFTGFSNQPQHF
d_gene: NA; abundance: once; j_gene: TRBJ2-3; v_gene: TRBV24-1; CDR3nt: TGTGCCACCAGTGGGGGATTGGCGGGCCGCACAGATACGCAGTATTTT; CDR3aa: CATSGGLAGRTDTQYF
d_gene: TRBD1; abundance: NA; j_gene: TRBJ1-1; v_gene: TRBV6-5; CDR3nt: TGTGCCAGCAGTCTCCAGGGGGGCACTGAAGCTTTCTTT; CDR3aa: CASSLQGGTEAFF
d_gene: NA; abundance: NA; j_gene: TRBJ1-4; v_gene: TRBV30; CDR3nt: TGTGCCTGGAGTCCAAGGGGGTTTAATGAAAAACTGTTTTTT; CDR3aa: CAWSPRGFNEKLFF